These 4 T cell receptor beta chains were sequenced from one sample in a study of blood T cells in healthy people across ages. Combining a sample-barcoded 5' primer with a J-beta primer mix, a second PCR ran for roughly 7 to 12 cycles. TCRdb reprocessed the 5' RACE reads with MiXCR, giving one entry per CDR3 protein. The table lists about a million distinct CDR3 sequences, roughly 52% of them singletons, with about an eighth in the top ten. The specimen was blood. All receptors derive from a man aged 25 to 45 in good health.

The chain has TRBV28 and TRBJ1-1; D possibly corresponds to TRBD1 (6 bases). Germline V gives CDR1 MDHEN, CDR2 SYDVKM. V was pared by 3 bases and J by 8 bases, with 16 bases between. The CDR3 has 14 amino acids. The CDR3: CASSLPGVRGEAFF. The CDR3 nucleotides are TGTGCCAGCAGTTTGCCAGGGGTTCGGGGAGAAGCTTTCTTT.

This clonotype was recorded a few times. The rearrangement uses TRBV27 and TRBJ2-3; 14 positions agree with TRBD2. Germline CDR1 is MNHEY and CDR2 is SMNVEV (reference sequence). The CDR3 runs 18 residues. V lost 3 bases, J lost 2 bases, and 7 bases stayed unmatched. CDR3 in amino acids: CASSLKPTSGGATDTQYF. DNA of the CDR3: TGTGCCAGCAGTTTGAAGCCGACTAGCGGGGGGGCCACAGATACGCAGTATTTT.

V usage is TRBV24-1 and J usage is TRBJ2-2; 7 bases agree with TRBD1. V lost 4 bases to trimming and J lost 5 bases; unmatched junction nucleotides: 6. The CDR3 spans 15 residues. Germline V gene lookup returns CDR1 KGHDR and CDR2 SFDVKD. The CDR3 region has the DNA TGTGCCACCAGTGACCGGACAGGAGAGACCGGGGAGCTGTTTTTT. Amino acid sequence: CATSDRTGETGELFF.

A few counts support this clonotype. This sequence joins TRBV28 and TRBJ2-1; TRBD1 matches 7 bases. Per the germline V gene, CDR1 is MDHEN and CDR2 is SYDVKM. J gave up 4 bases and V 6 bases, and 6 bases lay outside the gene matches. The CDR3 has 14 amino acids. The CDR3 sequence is CASSLQGMYNEQFF. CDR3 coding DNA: TGTGCCAGCAGCTTACAGGGGATGTACAATGAGCAGTTCTTC.